This T cell receptor beta chain is drawn from a study of blood T cell repertoires in COVID-19 (dated by TCRdb to about 2020). Context from the whole study: The collaborator samples originated in the United States, Italy and Spain and spanned the acute and convalescent phases of COVID-19. Where HLA class I and class II types were available, the types were taken from metadata supplied by the sample provider, not from assay-based typing. The repertoires were released in a freely available public database meant as a resource for research on the immune response to SARS-CoV-2. Samples came from the ongoing ImmuneRACE study (first 160 participants) plus 1,254 subjects from 6 global collaborators. The material from the prospective study consisted of cDNA or gDNA derived from T cells, B-cell-depleted T cells, or PBMCs. A de-identified subject ID, COVID-19 status, age in years and sex were almost always included in the sample metadata. Deeply sampled blood TCRbeta repertoires from subjects exposed to, actively infected with, or recovered from COVID-19 were included in the dataset.

V is cut back by 2 bases and J by 3 bases, with 6 bases in the junction unmatched. The germline V gene sets CDR1 to MNHNS and CDR2 to SASEGT. The CDR3 runs 16 amino acids, cysteine and phenylalanine included. Left in the record is the CDR3 DNA by itself, 48 bases read in frame from the first base. TCRbeta CDR3 regions were amplified from genomic DNA using the immunoSEQ Assay, a bias-controlled multiplex PCR. Turning to the authors' computational methods: The number of nucleated cells in each sample was estimated by amplification of reference gene primers within the assay. Sequence reads were collapsed and filtered to measure the absolute abundance of every unique TCRbeta CDR3 rearrangement. For each sample, productive Simpson clonality was calculated by taking the square root of Simpson's diversity index across productive rearrangements. Held by TCRdb, this immuneACCESS table contains in-frame sequences only and omits some clones. Under half of the omission traces to an unresolved V gene where checked; the cause of the rest is unknown. Clone size and V and J calls were adopted from that table, with D and trimming inferred from the DNA. The sample table holds about 360,000 clones, of which roughly 86% were seen once. The ten largest clones take up 2.5% to 3.5% of the sample.

Results and caveats for the whole study, not just this receptor: The quantity of clinical and demographic metadata differed by source and by participant and was supplied without curation.

Collaborating institutions collected whole blood in K2EDTA tubes following their own protocols. Collaborator samples were shipped for TCRbeta analysis as frozen whole blood, isolated PBMCs, or DNA extracted from either sample type. To note about this clone: The antigen it recognizes is unknown. There are no base qualities to consult, and no much larger clone falls within one base.

The sequencing sample was made of peripheral blood. This chain is built from TRBV6-1 and TRBJ2-1, and TRBD1 matches 8 of the central bases. This TCR was sampled from a human donor in a cohort sampled during active COVID-19. The CDR3 corresponds to CASSEIMGQVYNEQFF. The DNA reads TGTGCCAGCAGTGAAATAATGGGACAGGTCTACAATGAGCAGTTCTTC.